This T cell receptor (beta chain) was recorded in a study of blood T cell repertoires in COVID-19. Whole-study context: PBMCs, B-cell-depleted T cells, or T cells were the source of the cDNA or gDNA that made up the material.

The germline CDR1 and CDR2 sequences are LNHDA and SQIVND (reference sequence). V lost 3 bases and J lost 1, with 13 bases in between. This CDR3 contains 16 residues. In the original workflow: Reference gene primer amplification gave estimated nucleated cell counts. Generated by immunoSEQ multiplex PCR, the TCRdb table keeps only in-frame clones and is missing some. V, J and clone size reflect that table, while D and trimming were determined from the DNA. There are more than 200,000 clones in the sample; roughly 88% occur only once, and roughly 6.7% lies in the top ten. The V call is TRBV19, the J call TRBJ2-4; tentative D call: TRBD1 (6 bases). This TCR was sampled from a woman between 25 and 40 years old with COVID-19, enrolled during active disease. The sequencing input was peripheral blood. The CDR3 protein is CASSIRRDRAKNIQYF. The DNA of the CDR3 is TGTGCCAGTAGTATCCGTCGCGACAGGGCCAAAAACATTCAGTACTTC.